The next 2 T cell receptor beta chains were all read from a single sample in a study of blood T cell repertoires in COVID-19 (dated by TCRdb to the early 2020s). Library method: the immunoSEQ multiplex PCR assay. The clones in this table, taken by TCRdb from immuneACCESS, are in-frame only. Not every clone is retained; where verified, under half of the shortfall comes from an unresolved V gene, and the cause of the rest is unknown. This sample gives 350,000 to 450,000 clones in total; around nine tenths of them show up just once. 1.2% to 1.5% of the sample is taken by the ten largest. The sequenced sample was PBMCs or T cells enriched from blood (not recorded which). The receptors derive from a woman under 30 who had been exposed to COVID-19.

The V call is TRBV12-3 or TRBV12-4, the J call TRBJ2-7; perhaps TRBD2 as D (5 bases). The V and J ends lost 4 bases and 0 bases respectively, with 7 bases between them. CDR3 size: 13 residues. For the CDR3, the DNA is TGTGCCAGCAGTTCCGACTACTCCTACGAGCAGTACTTC. This translates into CASSSDYSYEQYF.

The V call is TRBV25-1, the J call TRBJ1-2; TRBD1 aligns across 9 bases. Germline CDR1 MGHDK, CDR2 SYGVNS. V gave up 3 bases and J gave up 6 bases; unmatched junction bases: 14. CDR3 length: 17 residues. The CDR3 loop reads CASSDRDRVGWVDGYTF. The DNA for the CDR3 is TGTGCCAGCAGTGACCGGGACAGGGTCGGATGGGTTGATGGCTACACCTTC.